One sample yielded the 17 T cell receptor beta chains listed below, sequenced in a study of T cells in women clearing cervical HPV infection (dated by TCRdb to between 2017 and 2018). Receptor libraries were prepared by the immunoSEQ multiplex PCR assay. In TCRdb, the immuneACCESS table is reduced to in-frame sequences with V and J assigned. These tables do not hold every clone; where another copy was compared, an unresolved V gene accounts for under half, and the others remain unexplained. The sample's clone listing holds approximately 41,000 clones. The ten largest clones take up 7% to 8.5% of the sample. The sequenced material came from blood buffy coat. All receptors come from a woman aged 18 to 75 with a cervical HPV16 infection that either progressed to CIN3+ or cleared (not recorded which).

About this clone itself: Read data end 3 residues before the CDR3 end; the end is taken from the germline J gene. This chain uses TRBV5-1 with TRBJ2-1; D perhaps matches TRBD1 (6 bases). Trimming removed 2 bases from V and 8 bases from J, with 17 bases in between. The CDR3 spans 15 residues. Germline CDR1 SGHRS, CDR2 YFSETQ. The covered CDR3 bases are TGCGCCAGCAGCTTCCGGGACATTGGGTCGGATGAG. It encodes CASSFRDIGSDE. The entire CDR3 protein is CASSFRDIGSDEQFF.

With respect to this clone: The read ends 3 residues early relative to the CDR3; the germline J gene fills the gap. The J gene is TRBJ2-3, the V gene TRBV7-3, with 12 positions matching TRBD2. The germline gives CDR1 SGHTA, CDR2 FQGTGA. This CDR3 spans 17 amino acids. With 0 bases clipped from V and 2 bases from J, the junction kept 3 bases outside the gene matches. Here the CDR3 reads CASSLTGLAGYTDTQYF. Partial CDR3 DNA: TGTGCCAGCAGCTTAACTGGACTAGCGGGGTACACAGATACG.

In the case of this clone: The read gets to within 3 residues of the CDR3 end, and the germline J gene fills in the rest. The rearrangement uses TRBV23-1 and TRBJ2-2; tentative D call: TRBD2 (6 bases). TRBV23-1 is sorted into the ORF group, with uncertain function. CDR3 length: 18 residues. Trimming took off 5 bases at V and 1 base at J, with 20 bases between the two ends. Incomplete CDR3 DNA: TGCGCCAGCAGTTCACCCGGGGGTCTAGGTGGGAACACCGGGGAG. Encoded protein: CASSSPGGLGGNTGE. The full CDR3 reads CASSSPGGLGGNTGELFF.

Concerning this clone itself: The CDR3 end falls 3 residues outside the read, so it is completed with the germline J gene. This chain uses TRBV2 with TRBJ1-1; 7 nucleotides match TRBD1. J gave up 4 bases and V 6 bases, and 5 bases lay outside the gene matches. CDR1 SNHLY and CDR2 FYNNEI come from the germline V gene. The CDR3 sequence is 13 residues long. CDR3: CASSQGEITEAFF. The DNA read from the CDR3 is TGTGCCAGCAGCCAGGGGGAAATCACTGAA.

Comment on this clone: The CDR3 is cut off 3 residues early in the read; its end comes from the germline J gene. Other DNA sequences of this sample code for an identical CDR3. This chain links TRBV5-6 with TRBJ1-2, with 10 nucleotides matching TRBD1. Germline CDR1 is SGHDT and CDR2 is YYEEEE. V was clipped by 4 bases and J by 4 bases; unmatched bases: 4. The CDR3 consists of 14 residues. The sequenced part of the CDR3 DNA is TGTGCCAGCAGCGGGACAGGGGTGAGCTATGGC. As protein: CASSGTGVSYG. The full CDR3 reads CASSGTGVSYGYTF.

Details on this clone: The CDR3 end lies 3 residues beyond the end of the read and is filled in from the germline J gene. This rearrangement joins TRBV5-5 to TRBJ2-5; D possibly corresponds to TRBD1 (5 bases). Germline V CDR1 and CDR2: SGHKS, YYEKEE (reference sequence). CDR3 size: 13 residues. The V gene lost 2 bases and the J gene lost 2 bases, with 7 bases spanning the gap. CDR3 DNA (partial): TGTGCCAGCAGCTTACAGGTTCAAGAGACC. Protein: CASSLQVQET. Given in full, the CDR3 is CASSLQVQETQYF.

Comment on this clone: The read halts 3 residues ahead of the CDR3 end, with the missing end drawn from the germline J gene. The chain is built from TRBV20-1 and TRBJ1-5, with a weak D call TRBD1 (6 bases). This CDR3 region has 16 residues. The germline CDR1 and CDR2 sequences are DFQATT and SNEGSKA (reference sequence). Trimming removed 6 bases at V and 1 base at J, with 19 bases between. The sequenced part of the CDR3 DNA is TGCAGTGCACCAGCGCCACAGGGAACCAGCAATCAGCCC. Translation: CSAPAPQGTSNQP. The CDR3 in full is CSAPAPQGTSNQPQHF.

CDR3 residues: CASSLNPLDRDTEAFF. CDR3 DNA (partial): TGTGCCAGCAGCCTCAACCCTTTGGACAGGGACACTGAA. The chain combines TRBV7-6 with TRBJ1-1; 8 bases fit TRBD1. The read halts 3 residues ahead of the CDR3 end, with the missing end drawn from the germline J gene. The CDR3 extends over 16 amino acids. Germline loops: CDR1 SGHVS, CDR2 FNYEAQ. J gave up 3 bases and V 5 bases, and 11 bases lay outside the gene matches.

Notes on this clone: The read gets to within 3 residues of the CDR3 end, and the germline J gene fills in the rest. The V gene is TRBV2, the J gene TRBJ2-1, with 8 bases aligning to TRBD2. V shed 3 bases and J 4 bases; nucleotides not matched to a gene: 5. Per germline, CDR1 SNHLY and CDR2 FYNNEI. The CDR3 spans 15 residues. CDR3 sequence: CASSDAGGQYNEQFF. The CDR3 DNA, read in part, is TGTGCCAGCAGTGATGCGGGAGGCCAATACAATGAG.

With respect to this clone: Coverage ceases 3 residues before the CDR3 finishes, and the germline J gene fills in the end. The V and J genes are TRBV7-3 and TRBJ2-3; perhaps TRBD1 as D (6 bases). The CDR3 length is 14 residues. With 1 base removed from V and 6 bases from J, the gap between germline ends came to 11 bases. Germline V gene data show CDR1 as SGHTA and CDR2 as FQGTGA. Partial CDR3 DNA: TGTGCCAGCAGCTTAAGTGGTCAGGGGGATACG. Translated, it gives CASSLSGQGDT. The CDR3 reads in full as CASSLSGQGDTQYF.

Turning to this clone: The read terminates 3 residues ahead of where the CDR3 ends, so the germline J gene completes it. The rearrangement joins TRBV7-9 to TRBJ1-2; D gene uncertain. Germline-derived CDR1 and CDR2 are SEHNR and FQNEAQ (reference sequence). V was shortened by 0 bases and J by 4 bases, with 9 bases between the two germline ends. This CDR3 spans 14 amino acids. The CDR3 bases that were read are TGTGCCAGCAGCTTAGCTCTAGCAGGCTATGGC. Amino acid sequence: CASSLALAGYG. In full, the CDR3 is CASSLALAGYGYTF.

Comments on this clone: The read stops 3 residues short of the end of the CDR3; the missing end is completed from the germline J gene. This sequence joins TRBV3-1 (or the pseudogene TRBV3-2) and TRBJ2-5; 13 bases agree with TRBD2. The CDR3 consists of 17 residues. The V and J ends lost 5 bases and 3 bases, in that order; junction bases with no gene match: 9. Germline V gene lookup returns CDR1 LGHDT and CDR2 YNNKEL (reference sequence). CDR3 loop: CASSTTSGGSNKETQYF. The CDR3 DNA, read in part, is TGTGCCAGCAGCACGACTAGCGGGGGGAGCAATAAAGAGACC.

CDR3 DNA, as far as it was read: TGTGCCAGCAGCTTAAGTCGGGACAGGGGGCTACTTAGCTCCTATAATTCACCC. Encoded protein: CASSLSRDRGLLSSYNSP. The CDR3 in its entirety is CASSLSRDRGLLSSYNSPLHF. V gene TRBV7-3 combines with J gene TRBJ1-6; 12 bases match TRBD1. The read ends 3 residues shy of where the CDR3 ends; the end is completed using the germline J gene. The CDR3 contains 21 residues. Losses at the gene ends were 1 base for V and 0 bases for J; bases not matched to a gene: 10. CDR1 and CDR2 (germline): SGHTA, FQGTGA.

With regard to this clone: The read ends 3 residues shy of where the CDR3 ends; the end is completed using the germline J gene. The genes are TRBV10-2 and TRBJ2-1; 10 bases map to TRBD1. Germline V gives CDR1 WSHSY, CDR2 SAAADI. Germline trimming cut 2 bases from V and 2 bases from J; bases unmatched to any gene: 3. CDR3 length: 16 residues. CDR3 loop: CASSEPDRGAYNEQFF. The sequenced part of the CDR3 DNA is TGCGCCAGCAGTGAGCCGGACAGGGGGGCCTACAATGAG.

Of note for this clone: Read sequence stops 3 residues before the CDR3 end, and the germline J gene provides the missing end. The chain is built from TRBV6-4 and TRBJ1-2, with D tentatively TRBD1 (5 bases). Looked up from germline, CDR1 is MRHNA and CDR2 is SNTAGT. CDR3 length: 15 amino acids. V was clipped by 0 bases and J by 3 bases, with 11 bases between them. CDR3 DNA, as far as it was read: TGTGCCAGCAGTGACTCGATTCGAGGGGACTATGGC. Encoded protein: CASSDSIRGDYG. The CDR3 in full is CASSDSIRGDYGYTF.

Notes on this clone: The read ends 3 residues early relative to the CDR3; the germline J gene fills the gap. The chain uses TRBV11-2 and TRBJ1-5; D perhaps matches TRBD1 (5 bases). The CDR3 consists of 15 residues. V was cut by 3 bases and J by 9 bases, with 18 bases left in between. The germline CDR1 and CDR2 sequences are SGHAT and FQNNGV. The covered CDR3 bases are TGTGCCAGCAGCTTGGGTGGGGGGGGGAGGGCGCCC. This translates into CASSLGGGGRAP. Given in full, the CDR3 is CASSLGGGGRAPQHF.

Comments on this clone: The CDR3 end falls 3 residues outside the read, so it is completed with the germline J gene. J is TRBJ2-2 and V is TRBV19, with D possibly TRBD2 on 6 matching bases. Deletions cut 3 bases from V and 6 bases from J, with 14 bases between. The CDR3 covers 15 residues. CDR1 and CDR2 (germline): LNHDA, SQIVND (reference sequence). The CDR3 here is CASSMSSTGAGELFF. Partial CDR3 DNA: TGTGCCAGTAGTATGTCCTCAACGGGGGCCGGGGAG.